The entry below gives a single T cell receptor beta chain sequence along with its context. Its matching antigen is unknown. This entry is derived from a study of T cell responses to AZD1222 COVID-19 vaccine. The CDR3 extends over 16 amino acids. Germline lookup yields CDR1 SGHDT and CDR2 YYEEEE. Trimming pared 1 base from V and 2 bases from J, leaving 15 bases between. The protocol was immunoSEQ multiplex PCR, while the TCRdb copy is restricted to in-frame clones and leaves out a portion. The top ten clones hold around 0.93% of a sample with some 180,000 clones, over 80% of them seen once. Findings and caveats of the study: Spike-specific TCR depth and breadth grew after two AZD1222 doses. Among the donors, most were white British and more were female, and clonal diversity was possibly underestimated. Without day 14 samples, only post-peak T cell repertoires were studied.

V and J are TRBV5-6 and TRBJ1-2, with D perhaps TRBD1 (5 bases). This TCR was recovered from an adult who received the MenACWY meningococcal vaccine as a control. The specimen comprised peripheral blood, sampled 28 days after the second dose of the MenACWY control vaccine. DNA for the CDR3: TGTGCCAGCAGCTTGTACTGGCCCAGGGCCAACTATGGCTACACCTTC. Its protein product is CASSLYWPRANYGYTF. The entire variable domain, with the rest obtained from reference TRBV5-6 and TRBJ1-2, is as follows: DAGVTQSPTHLIKTRGQQVTLRCSPKSGHDTVSWYQQALGQGPQFIFQYYEEEERQRGNFPDRFSGHQFPNYSSELNVNALLLGDSALYLCASSLYWPRANYGYTFGSGTRLTVV.